Listed here are 7 T cell receptor beta chains from one sample, sequenced in a study of T-cell reconstitution after alpha-beta-depleted transplantation in children. Researchers prepared the TCRbeta library using unique molecular identifiers, the study reports. TCRdb used MiXCR to reprocess the PCR reads, holding one entry per CDR3 protein. This sample carries roughly 160,000 distinct CDR3 sequences, around 10% of them seen once, and the ten largest clones take around 13%. The sequencing here drew on PBMCs, taken before TCRalphabeta/CD19-depleted stem cell transplant. These receptors were taken from a boy aged 2 to 10 with acute myeloid leukemia, due to receive a stem cell transplant.

This clonotype was seen repeatedly, ten times or more. The genes are TRBV19 and TRBJ2-2; no firm D call. The ends were cut back, 0 bases at V and 1 base at J, with 3 bases in the middle. Per the germline V gene, CDR1 is LNHDA and CDR2 is SQIVND (reference sequence). The CDR3 covers 14 residues. CDR3 region: CASSIDRNTGELFF. As DNA, the CDR3 is TGTGCCAGTAGTATAGATAGGAACACCGGGGAGCTGTTTTTT.

By share, this clonotype ranks as medium-sized. The chain links TRBV27 to TRBJ2-7, with a possible D match to TRBD2 (6 bases). Per germline, CDR1 MNHEY and CDR2 SMNVEV (reference sequence). The CDR3 is 14 amino acids. Trimming removed 5 bases from V and 1 base from J, with 12 bases in between. CDR3 DNA sequence: TGTGCCAGCAGTCAGTTCGGGGGATCCTACGAGCAGTACTTC. Translation gives CASSQFGGSYEQYF.

This clonotype was recorded many times. The chain employs TRBV30 and TRBJ2-2; TRBD2 aligns across 7 bases. V gave up 3 bases and J gave up 7 bases; unmatched junction bases: 11. CDR3 length equals 15 residues. From germline, CDR1 is GTSNPN and CDR2 SVGIG (reference sequence). Here the CDR3 DNA reads TGTGCCTGGAGGATCAGCGGGATGGGTCACGGGGAGCTGTTTTTT. Its translation is CAWRISGMGHGELFF.

This clonotype was detected ten times or more. Here the CDR3 DNA reads TGCGCCAGCAGCTTGGCCGTGGCAGATACGCAGTATTTT. Protein sequence: CASSLAVADTQYF. The genes are TRBV5-1 and TRBJ2-3; D gene uncertain. V lost 0 bases, J lost 4 bases, and 6 bases lay in between. In germline, CDR1 is SGHRS, CDR2 YFSETQ. The CDR3 consists of 13 residues.

This clonotype was counted ten times or more. This sequence joins TRBV5-1 and TRBJ2-5, with a weak D call TRBD1 (6 bases). This CDR3 is 15 amino acids long. The germline V and J ends were trimmed by 0 bases and 4 bases, with 13 bases remaining between them. Germline CDR1 and CDR2: SGHRS and YFSETQ. CDR3 residues: CASSLDQGTGETQYF. The DNA of the CDR3 is TGCGCCAGCAGCTTGGATCAGGGGACGGGAGAGACCCAGTACTTC.

Concerning this clonotype itself: This may be a read error, as it is one base from a much larger clone. This chain connects TRBV28 to TRBJ2-3; D may be TRBD1 (5 bases). The J call may be incorrect, as the DNA end agrees better with TRBJ1-5. The germline V gene encodes CDR1 MDHEN and CDR2 SYDVKM. The CDR3 sequence is 15 residues long. CDR3 in DNA: TGTGCCAGCAGTTTCCGGGACGCCGGGCGATATACGCAGCATTTT. It encodes CASSFRDAGRYTQHF.

This clonotype turned up a few times. This sequence joins TRBV6-2 or TRBV6-3 and TRBJ1-5; 12 nucleotides align to TRBD1. V lost 2 bases to trimming and J lost 5 bases; unmatched junction nucleotides: 7. The CDR3 has 17 residues. Germline V lookup: CDR1 MNHEY, CDR2 SVGEGT. CDR3 nucleotide sequence: TGTGCCAGCAGTTACATTTTGGGACAGGGGGCTGATCAGCCCCAGCATTTT. This codes for CASSYILGQGADQPQHF.